A single sample is the source of the 18 T cell receptor beta chains below, sequenced in a study of cytomegalovirus exposure and HLA in healthy donors. The PCR ran on 60 Vbeta and 13 Jbeta primers. The assay was immunoSEQ multiplex PCR, and TCRdb's table has in-frame clones only and misses some. The data hold some 130,000 clones, with roughly three quarters observed a single time. The source material was PBMCs. Receptors originate from a man aged 30 to 39 in good health and CMV-seronegative.

The chain combines TRBV9 with TRBJ2-1; 8 nucleotides agree with TRBD2. The CDR3 consists of 13 residues. CDR1 is SGDLS and CDR2 is YYNGEE in the germline V gene. Germline trimming cut 3 bases from V and 8 bases from J; bases unmatched to any gene: 4. CDR3 residues: CASSGGRSHEQFF. CDR3 DNA: TGTGCCAGCAGCGGCGGGAGGAGCCATGAGCAGTTCTTC.

The CDR3 here is CASSPPVAGGLETQYF. CDR3 DNA sequence: TGTGCCAGCTCACCACCGGTAGCGGGAGGGCTGGAGACCCAGTACTTC. V and J are TRBV18 and TRBJ2-5; 11 bases match TRBD2. Per the germline V gene, CDR1 is KGHSH and CDR2 is LQKENI. The CDR3 loop spans 16 amino acids. V was pared by 0 bases and J by 5 bases, with 5 bases of the junction left unmatched.

This sequence joins TRBV28 and TRBJ2-5, with 8 positions matching TRBD1. The closer fit of TRBJ2-7 to the DNA end suggests the J call may be wrong. Germline CDR1 is MDHEN and CDR2 is SYDVKM. The length of the CDR3 is 13 residues. CDR3 region: CASSPTGEYEQYF. CDR3 nucleotide sequence: TGTGCCAGCAGCCCGACAGGGGAGTACGAGCAGTACTTC.

The CDR3 DNA reads as TGTGCCAGCAGCCCATCAGCAACTAATGAAAAACTGTTTTTT. Translated, it gives CASSPSATNEKLFF. V usage is TRBV7-2 and J usage is TRBJ1-4; D call uncertain. Germline CDR1 and CDR2: SGHTA and FQGNSA. The CDR3 is 14 amino acids. V was shortened by 5 bases and J by 0 bases, with 7 bases between the two germline ends.

The chain couples TRBV27 to TRBJ1-5, with D unclear. CDR1 MNHEY and CDR2 SMNVEV come from the germline V gene (reference sequence). This CDR3 spans 14 amino acids. V dropped 3 bases and J dropped 7 bases, with 13 bases sitting between them. The CDR3 loop reads CASSFGTPGQPQHF. CDR3 in DNA: TGTGCCAGCAGTTTTGGAACCCCCGGGCAGCCCCAGCATTTT.

The chain is built from TRBV29-1 and TRBJ2-6; D may be TRBD1 (5 bases). Germline assignment: CDR1 SQVTM and CDR2 ANQGSEA. CDR3 length equals 14 residues. V dropped 6 bases and J dropped 2 bases, with 11 bases sitting between them. The CDR3 bases are TGCAGCGTCCCAGGGTTCGCTGGGGCCAACGTCCTGACTTTC. This encodes CSVPGFAGANVLTF.

V and J are TRBV7-9 and TRBJ1-2; weak D call: TRBD1 (5 bases). CDR1 and CDR2 from the germline V gene are SEHNR and FQNEAQ (reference sequence). The CDR3 is 16 residues long. V lost 3 bases to trimming and J lost 5 bases, with 19 bases between them. CDR3 residues: CASSLEREEGIYGYTF. CDR3 coding DNA: TGTGCCAGCAGCTTGGAGCGAGAGGAGGGGATATATGGCTACACCTTC.

This chain uses TRBV28 with TRBJ1-2; the D gene is possibly TRBD1 (5 bases). The CDR3 is 11 residues long. The V and J ends lost 5 bases and 6 bases respectively, with 7 bases between them. Per germline, CDR1 MDHEN and CDR2 SYDVKM. The DNA of the CDR3 is TGTGCCAGCAGTCGACAGAATGGCTACACCTTC. Encoded protein: CASSRQNGYTF.

The chain has TRBV10-1 and TRBJ2-5, with 8 bases lining up with TRBD2. Judging by the DNA end, TRBJ2-7 fits better; the J call may be wrong. The germline gives CDR1 WNHNN, CDR2 SYGVQD (reference sequence). The CDR3 covers 14 residues. CDR3 sequence reads: CASSEGGLADEQYF. The CDR3 region has the DNA TGCGCCAGCAGTGAGGGAGGACTAGCCGACGAGCAGTACTTC.

This sequence joins TRBV28 and TRBJ1-1, with D possibly being TRBD1 (5 bases). CDR3 length: 14 residues. Trimming removed 6 bases at V and 2 bases at J, with 13 bases between. Germline lookup yields CDR1 MDHEN and CDR2 SYDVKM. DNA for the CDR3: TGTGCCAGCAGCCCCTGGGGGGGAAACACTGAAGCTTTCTTT. Translating it yields CASSPWGGNTEAFF. Full variable domain (missing parts from reference TRBV28 and TRBJ1-1): DVKVTQSSRYLVKRTGEKVFLECVQDMDHENMFWYRQDPGLGLRLIYFSYDVKMKEKGDIPEGYSVSREKKERFSLILESASTNQTSMYLCASSPWGGNTEAFFGQGTRLTVV.

The genes are TRBV6-1 and TRBJ2-5; 9 bases align to TRBD2. Germline loops: CDR1 MNHNS, CDR2 SASEGT. The CDR3 extends over 13 amino acids. V was clipped by 6 bases and J by 5 bases; unmatched bases: 4. The CDR3 spells CASSYGLAETQYF. CDR3 bases: TGTGCCAGCAGCTACGGACTAGCGGAGACCCAGTACTTC.

This chain joins TRBV5-1 and TRBJ2-2; TRBD2 agrees at 10 bases. The CDR3 sequence is 16 residues long. V lost 4 bases and J lost 2; bases outside the gene matches: 5. The germline V gene has CDR1 SGHRS and CDR2 YFSETQ. The CDR3 loop is CASSLGLAINTGELFF. CDR3 nucleotide sequence: TGCGCCAGCAGCCTGGGACTAGCGATCAACACCGGGGAGCTGTTTTTT.

This clone occurred once. The chain carries TRBV7-9 and TRBJ2-1; D is uncertain. Trimming took 4 bases from V and 6 from J, leaving 10 bases between them. CDR1 is SEHNR, CDR2 FQNEAQ, per germline (reference sequence). The CDR3 is made up of 13 amino acids. In DNA, the CDR3 is TGTGCCAGCAGCTCACTGTATACCAATGAGCAGTTCTTC. It encodes CASSSLYTNEQFF.

The V gene is TRBV28, the J gene TRBJ1-1, with 11 positions matching TRBD1. The CDR3 spans 15 residues. The V and J ends lost 5 bases and 4 bases, in that order; junction bases with no gene match: 6. Looked up from germline, CDR1 is MDHEN and CDR2 is SYDVKM. The DNA for the CDR3 is TGTGCCAGCAGTCCGGGGACAGGGGGTTTCACTGAAGCTTTCTTT. The encoded protein is CASSPGTGGFTEAFF.

The genes are TRBV5-1 and TRBJ2-1; 8 nucleotides line up with TRBD1. This CDR3 spans 11 amino acids. V lost 7 bases to trimming and J lost 8 bases; unmatched junction nucleotides: 2. Germline CDR1 reads SGHRS; CDR2 reads YFSETQ. CDR3 sequence: CASQGAYEQFF. CDR3 coding DNA: TGCGCCAGCCAGGGGGCCTATGAGCAGTTCTTC.

The chain joins TRBV4-1 to TRBJ2-1; D gene uncertain. V lost 1 base and J lost 2, with 6 bases in between. Germline V CDR1 and CDR2: MGHRA, YSYEKL. The CDR3 consists of 14 residues. The CDR3 spells CASSQVSPYNEQFF. CDR3 DNA sequence: TGCGCCAGCAGCCAAGTCAGTCCCTACAATGAGCAGTTCTTC.

V is TRBV19 and J is TRBJ1-6, with D possibly being TRBD1 (5 bases). Trimming cost V 4 bases and J 7 bases, with 11 bases left between them. Germline lookup yields CDR1 LNHDA and CDR2 SQIVND (reference sequence). The CDR3 contains 14 residues. In DNA, the CDR3 is TGTGCCAGTAGTAGCGGGACTGGAAATTCACCCCTCCACTTT. This encodes CASSSGTGNSPLHF.

The chain joins TRBV18 to TRBJ2-3; 7 bases match TRBD2. This CDR3 region has 15 residues. Losses at the gene ends were 5 bases for V and 2 bases for J; bases not matched to a gene: 7. The V gene's germline CDR1 is KGHSH and CDR2 LQKENI. For the CDR3, the DNA is TGTGCCAGCTCAGAGGGAGCGGGGAACACAGATACGCAGTATTTT. This encodes CASSEGAGNTDTQYF.